What follows is one T cell receptor beta chain and its context. Its target is not known. Points from the study as a whole: Tumor memory CD4+ T cell TCR gene usage was found to cluster with blood and lymph node memory CD4+ cells and with lymph node naive CD4+ cells.

From germline, CDR1 is SGHVS and CDR2 FQNEAQ. The V end was cut by 6 bases, the J end by 8 bases, with 20 bases between. The CDR3 covers 15 residues. From the 5' RACE reads, TCRdb called clonotypes with MiXCR, one entry per CDR3 protein. Of fewer than 80,000 distinct CDR3 sequences listed, 20% to 25% were seen once; the top ten hold just under 3%. The TCR sequence derives from a female donor with breast cancer. The chain uses TRBV7-8 and TRBJ2-1; unclear D gene. The specimen sequenced was memory CD4+ T cells sorted from a lymph node. The subset here: memory CD4+ T cells, CD4+CD45RO+CD25-. This chain's CDR3 is CASSPLTGGLYEQFF. CDR3 sequence (DNA): TGTGCCAGCAGTCCACTCACTGGTGGGTTGTATGAGCAGTTCTTC.